This T cell receptor (beta chain) was sequenced in a study of shared clonotypes between healthy human individuals (TCRdb year 2020). A note on the overall study: A couple of women and a few men aged 18 to 49 years were included in the cohort. For each donor, CD4 naive and CD4 memory were each given three plates, CD8 naive was given two plates, and CD8 memory was given one plate. Blood TCR repertoires of five healthy adults were deeply sequenced to estimate repertoire size and the extent of clonotype sharing between individuals. Libraries were prepared and TCR repertoires were sequenced by different laboratories using diverse techniques, in order to increase sequencing depth and limit assay-specific biases. Leukapheresis yielded between about 0.9 and 10 billion PBMCs per donor.

Overall results and qualifications from the work: When a few donors were compared, the shared fraction of clonotypes was around 5.1% for naive CD4, approximately 3.5% for naive CD8, 2.3% for memory CD4, and around 0.37% for memory CD8. Because the study included only a small number of donors, the genetic and exposure-history diversity represented was limited. Clonotypes shared by all four sorted-subset donors showed higher generation probabilities than non-shared clonotypes. Based on pairwise subsampling, the degree of clonotype sharing among donors was expected to be affected by sequencing depth. Even with the large sequencing depth, rarefaction of the sorted-subset datasets indicated that sequencing was incomplete. Only blood was sampled, and tissue TCR repertoires likely differ from those in blood. Estimated clonotype richness was generally larger for naive than for memory subsets.

Regarding this clone: Its recognized antigen is unknown. It has no much larger one-base neighbor in the sample; base qualities were not kept.

TCR CDR3 regions were amplified from genomic DNA by multiplex PCR using the deep immunoSEQ assay. Extracted genomic DNA from each cell subset was spread evenly across all wells of several immunoSEQ 96-well plates, with each plate serving as a replicate. For sorted subsets, about 200 ng genomic DNA, equal to about 30,000 T cell genomes, was loaded into each replicate PCR. Purified libraries were quantified with a Qubit 3.0 fluorometer, sized on a Bioanalyzer 2100, and re-quantified with the KAPA Library Quantification kit. Each immunoSEQ 96-well plate was sequenced on its own single-read 150-cycle Illumina NextSeq 550 flow cell. Concerning the study's data processing: Because only junctional sequences without quality scores were contained in the immunoSEQ output, filtering matching that applied to full-length reads could not be performed. Sequences were annotated with PyIR, a Python wrapper for IgBLAST v1.9, using IMGT germline references to assign V/J genes and CDR3. Reads were removed for weak V/J assignments (E-value above 1e-6), missing CDR3, stop codons, out-of-frame junctions, or ambiguous translated residues. A V3J clonotype was defined by an identical inferred V gene, J gene, and CDR3 amino acid sequence. The percentage overlap between two repertoires was calculated by dividing the number of shared unique clonotypes by the size of the smaller repertoire. Three approaches were used to assess repertoire richness: RTK rarefaction, the Chao1 estimator, and Recon v2.1 estimates of unobserved clonotypes. Generation probabilities were computed with OLGA for all TCRbeta clonotypes obtained by the gDNA method from four donors. TCRdb's version of the immuneACCESS table is confined to in-frame rearrangements and falls short of the full clone set. An unresolved V gene accounts for under half of the shortfall where checked; the remainder is of unknown origin. V and J calls and clone size follow that table, whereas D and trimming were derived from the DNA. The sample table holds millions of clones, of which more than 85% were seen once. The biggest ten clones account for 0.39% of the sample.

The donors were healthy, HIV-negative adults with no recently reported acute infections or vaccinations. Every donor was a Caucasian adult living in Nashville, Tennessee, USA. CD4+ T cells were enriched by magnetic negative selection; naive cells were then positively selected on CD45RA, and the negative fraction formed the memory subset. Blood was collected by leukapheresis, and PBMCs were isolated by Ficoll-Histopaque density gradient centrifugation and then cryopreserved in liquid nitrogen vapor phase. Purity and quantity of every magnetically sorted T cell population were checked by analytical flow cytometry. Genomic DNA was isolated from every sorted fraction and measured by UV absorbance on a Nanodrop 2000c. Its CDR3 holds 17 amino acids, cysteine through phenylalanine. Only the CDR3 part of the read is kept: 51 bases, read in frame from the first base. The germline V gene (reference sequence) specifies LNHDA as CDR1 and SQIVND as CDR2. The germline V and J ends show losses of 5 bases and 3 bases respectively, and no gene match explains 9 bases of the junction.

Input material: naive CD4+ T cells from PBMCs. What the cell subset or site label conveys for this sample: CD45RA+ positively selected. The receptor's source is a man aged 18 to 30 in good health. Some clones in this sample may be carry-over from other donors' samples. The chain employs TRBV19 and TRBJ2-2; TRBD1 agrees with 10 junctional bases. The nucleotide sequence is TGTGCCAGTAGTGCCCTGGACAGGGGGTTTTACACCGGGGAGCTGTTTTTT. It codes for CASSALDRGFYTGELFF.